The subject of this entry is one T cell receptor (beta chain). Antigen unknown. The table came from immunoSEQ multiplex PCR; TCRdb's copy has only in-frame clones and leaves some out. The sample gives about 79,000 clones, around 81% of which show up once; 22% is in the top ten. The record originates from a study of T cell responses to AZD1222 COVID-19 vaccine. The overall study: It was second doses at about 4 or about 12 weeks that were pooled. Study findings and constraints: Vaccine-associated CD4 TCRs ranged over spike, dominating at 160-218 and 743-854. Repertoires were obtained only post-peak T cell response. Females outnumbered males among donors, who were mostly white British; clonal diversity was possibly underestimated.

V gave up 6 bases and J gave up 4 bases, with 9 bases separating them. This CDR3 is 12 amino acids long. The sample in question was peripheral blood, obtained on day 0 of AZD1222 vaccination. The sequence was obtained from an adult in good health. The rearrangement links TRBV12-3 or TRBV12-4 to TRBJ1-1; no definite D call. The chain's CDR3 is CASSLLGTEAFF. The DNA for the CDR3 is TGTGCCAGCAGCCTCCTTGGCACTGAAGCTTTCTTT.